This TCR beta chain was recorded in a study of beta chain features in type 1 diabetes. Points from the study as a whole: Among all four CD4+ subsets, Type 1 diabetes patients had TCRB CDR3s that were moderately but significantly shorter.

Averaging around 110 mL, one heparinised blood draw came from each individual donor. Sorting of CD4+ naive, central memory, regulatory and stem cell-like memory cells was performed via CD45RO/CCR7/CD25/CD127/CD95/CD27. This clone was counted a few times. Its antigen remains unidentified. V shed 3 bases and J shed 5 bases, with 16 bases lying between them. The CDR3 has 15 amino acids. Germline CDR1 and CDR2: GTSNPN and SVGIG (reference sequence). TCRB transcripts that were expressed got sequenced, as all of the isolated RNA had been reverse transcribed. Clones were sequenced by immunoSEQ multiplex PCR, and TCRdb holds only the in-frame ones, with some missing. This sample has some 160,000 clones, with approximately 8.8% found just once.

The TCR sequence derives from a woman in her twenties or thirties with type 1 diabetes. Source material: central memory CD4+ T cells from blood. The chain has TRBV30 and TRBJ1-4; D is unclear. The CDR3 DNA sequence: TGTGCCTGGAGAGCCCTGATGAAAGCAAATGAAAAACTGTTTTTT. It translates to CAWRALMKANEKLFF.